This TCR beta chain appears in the sequencing data of a study of cytomegalovirus exposure and HLA in healthy donors. Across the study: Sequencing of about 179 million T cells in an earlier analysis found 95 million to 120 million unique TCR beta sequences. For the approximately 400 genotyped donors, 65% to 90% fell within the Caucasian-associated ancestry cluster. General study points: Sequencing depth across donors, presence/absence analyses assumed, was roughly uniform.

The CDR3 runs 15 residues. V lost 4 bases and J lost 3, with 16 bases in between. Germline V gives CDR1 MNHEY, CDR2 SMNVEV (reference sequence). 13 Jbeta primers and 60 Vbeta primers were used for the PCR. Profiled with immunoSEQ multiplex PCR; TCRdb holds only in-frame clones, not every one. The sample has 210,000 or so clones, 65% to 80% seen once. A single count supports this clone. The antigen remains unidentified. There were likely unrecorded immune exposures, though donors were nominally healthy when sampled. The receptor was derived from a middle-aged man in good health and CMV-seronegative. The sample taken for sequencing was PBMCs. The chain carries TRBV27 and TRBJ2-7, with D unresolved. The CDR3 region is CASSSGQTNFYEQYF. The CDR3 DNA follows: TGTGCCAGCAGTTCGGGTCAGACCAATTTCTACGAGCAGTACTTC.